These T cell receptor beta chains were read from a single sample in a study of control samples from healthy donors and cancer patients. Method: immunoSEQ multiplex PCR; TCRdb's copy keeps in-frame clones and lacks some. This table has over 85,000 clones, about 81% appearing once. Source material: PBMCs. These receptors were collected from a man in his 70s with lung cancer. Each CDR3 is given with its conserved first and last residue. Fields, in order: J gene, V gene, D gene, clone size, CDR3 DNA, CDR3 protein. A D gene is named only where the DNA matches it firmly. Clone size is stated in some rows and not others, as once, few, many or a class when expanded.

J: TRBJ2-7; V: TRBV18; D: -; size: -; DNA: TGTGCCAGCTCACGGGAGGGACAGCAGAGATACGAGCAGTACTTC; CDR3: CASSREGQQRYEQYF
J: TRBJ2-5; V: TRBV5-1; D: -; size: -; DNA: TGCGCCAGCAGTCCCCAAAAAGAGACCCAGTACTTC; CDR3: CASSPQKETQYF
J: TRBJ2-5; V: TRBV11-3; D: -; size: -; DNA: TGTGCCAGCAGCGTGGGACCAAACCAAGAGACCCAGTACTTC; CDR3: CASSVGPNQETQYF
J: TRBJ1-2; V: TRBV7-9; D: TRBD1; size: -; DNA: TGTGCCAGCAGAAGACAGGGGCCCTATGGCTACACCTTC; CDR3: CASRRQGPYGYTF
J: TRBJ2-5; V: TRBV5-6; D: TRBD1; size: -; DNA: TGTGCCAGCAGCTTGGCCAAAGGACAGGGGGGGGAGACCCAGTACTTC; CDR3: CASSLAKGQGGETQYF
J: TRBJ1-2; V: TRBV7-9; D: -; size: -; DNA: TGTGCCAGCAGCTTGTCGGCTATTAACTATGGCTACACCTTC; CDR3: CASSLSAINYGYTF
J: TRBJ1-1; V: TRBV11-2; D: -; size: -; DNA: TGTGCCAGCAGCTTAGCAACGGTGTCGACTGAAGCTTTCTTT; CDR3: CASSLATVSTEAFF
J: TRBJ2-5; V: TRBV5-1; D: TRBD2; size: -; DNA: TGCGCCAGCAGCTTGGCCGCGGGGAGGGTAGATGAGACCCAGTACTTC; CDR3: CASSLAAGRVDETQYF
J: TRBJ1-5; V: TRBV5-1; D: -; size: -; DNA: TGCGCCAGCAGCTTAAGTTGGGGAAGCAATCAGCCCCAGCATTTT; CDR3: CASSLSWGSNQPQHF
J: TRBJ1-4; V: TRBV19; D: -; size: few; DNA: TGTGCCAGTAGTATGAACCGGGACGGAAGTGAAAAACTGTTTTTT; CDR3: CASSMNRDGSEKLFF
J: TRBJ1-2; V: TRBV30; D: -; size: -; DNA: TGTGCCTGGAGTGTACGACGCGGACAGTTTAGCTATGGCTACACCTTC; CDR3: CAWSVRRGQFSYGYTF
J: TRBJ2-1; V: TRBV2; D: -; size: -; DNA: TGTGCCAGCTGTGAGTGGCGGTACAATGAGCAGTTCTTC; CDR3: CASCEWRYNEQFF
J: TRBJ2-1; V: TRBV5-1; D: -; size: once; DNA: TGCGCCAGCAGCTTAGGGGTATTCTCCTACAATGAGCAGTTCTTC; CDR3: CASSLGVFSYNEQFF
J: TRBJ2-3; V: TRBV5-1; D: TRBD2; size: once; DNA: TGCGCCAGCAGCGAGGGACTAGCTAAAACCACAGATACGCAGTATTTT; CDR3: CASSEGLAKTTDTQYF
J: TRBJ2-1; V: TRBV13; D: -; size: -; DNA: TGTGCCAGCAGCTTACGTACAGGGTTCGGGTACAATGAGCAGTTCTTC; CDR3: CASSLRTGFGYNEQFF
J: TRBJ2-7; V: TRBV12-5; D: -; size: -; DNA: TGTGCTAGTGGTTTGGCAACAGCCGGGCGCTCCTACGAGCAGTACTTC; CDR3: CASGLATAGRSYEQYF
J: TRBJ1-1; V: TRBV7-9; D: -; size: -; DNA: TGTGCCAGCAGCTTACCCCCGGGAGGGAGCACTGAAGCTTTCTTT; CDR3: CASSLPPGGSTEAFF
J: TRBJ2-7; V: TRBV7-8; D: -; size: -; DNA: TGTGCCAGCAGCTTGGCTGGGGAAAGAGACGAGCAGTACTTC; CDR3: CASSLAGERDEQYF
J: TRBJ2-1; V: TRBV6-4; D: TRBD1; size: -; DNA: TGTGCCAGCAGCAGGGACAGGGGGTACAATGAGCAGTTCTTC; CDR3: CASSRDRGYNEQFF
J: TRBJ1-3; V: TRBV18; D: TRBD1; size: once; DNA: TGTGCCAGCTCACCAAGGGGGCATGGGGACTCTGGAAACACCATATATTTT; CDR3: CASSPRGHGDSGNTIYF
J: TRBJ2-7; V: TRBV27; D: -; size: -; DNA: TGTGCCAGCAGTTTAATGGCGCGGGTGGGGGGAGCCTACGAGCAGTACTTC; CDR3: CASSLMARVGGAYEQYF
J: TRBJ1-1; V: TRBV18; D: TRBD1; size: -; DNA: TGTGCCAGCTCACCATCAGGGGGCGCGAACACTGAAGCTTTCTTT; CDR3: CASSPSGGANTEAFF
J: TRBJ1-2; V: TRBV27; D: -; size: few; DNA: TGTGCCAGCAGTTTCGGGCCGGGGGATGGCTACACCTTC; CDR3: CASSFGPGDGYTF
J: TRBJ2-6; V: TRBV5-4; D: -; size: -; DNA: TGTGCCAGCAGCTGGAAACCCCCTGGGGCCAACGTCCTGACTTTC; CDR3: CASSWKPPGANVLTF
J: TRBJ1-2; V: TRBV30; D: -; size: -; DNA: TGTGCCTGGAGTCCGCTCCACTATGGCTACACCTTC; CDR3: CAWSPLHYGYTF
J: TRBJ1-1; V: TRBV3-1/TRBV3-2; D: -; size: -; DNA: TGTGCCAGCAGCCTACGAGGGGGGCTCCTAAACACTGAAGCTTTCTTT; CDR3: CASSLRGGLLNTEAFF
J: TRBJ1-2; V: TRBV29-1; D: TRBD1; size: -; DNA: TGCAGCGTTTCCTCACAGGGGCCGAGGACCTATGGCTACACCTTC; CDR3: CSVSSQGPRTYGYTF
J: TRBJ2-7; V: TRBV12-3/TRBV12-4; D: -; size: once; DNA: TGTGCCAGCAGCGATAGTCGGGGTCAGTACTTC; CDR3: CASSDSRGQYF
J: TRBJ1-2; V: TRBV6-5; D: -; size: -; DNA: TGTGCCAGCAGTTACTCGGTCGGGGCTATCTATGGCTACACCTTC; CDR3: CASSYSVGAIYGYTF
J: TRBJ1-5; V: TRBV27; D: -; size: once; DNA: TGTGCCAGCAGTTTAAGATGGGGAAGCAATCAGCCCCAGCATTTT; CDR3: CASSLRWGSNQPQHF
J: TRBJ1-5; V: TRBV2; D: -; size: -; DNA: TGTGCCAGCAGTGGGTCCGGACAGCTCAATCAGCCCCAGCATTTT; CDR3: CASSGSGQLNQPQHF
J: TRBJ1-2; V: TRBV7-2; D: TRBD1; size: -; DNA: TGTGCCAGCAGCTTGGACAGGCTCGGGAGGATCTATGGCTACACCTTC; CDR3: CASSLDRLGRIYGYTF
J: TRBJ2-7; V: TRBV10-1; D: -; size: -; DNA: TGCGCCAGCAGTGAGTCAGCTGGGACTGCTGTCCGGGTGGAGCAGTACTTC; CDR3: CASSESAGTAVRVEQYF
J: TRBJ1-1; V: TRBV5-4; D: -; size: -; DNA: TGTGCCAGCAGCTGGGAAGGGGCTCGCACTGAAGCTTTCTTT; CDR3: CASSWEGARTEAFF
J: TRBJ2-3; V: TRBV6-6; D: -; size: -; DNA: TGTGCCAGCATCAGTAGCCCAGACACAGATACGCAGTATTTT; CDR3: CASISSPDTDTQYF
J: TRBJ2-2; V: TRBV3-1/TRBV3-2; D: TRBD1; size: -; DNA: TGTGCCAGCAGGAGACAGGGGGCCAACACCGGGGAGCTGTTTTTT; CDR3: CASRRQGANTGELFF
J: TRBJ2-1; V: TRBV3-1/TRBV3-2; D: -; size: -; DNA: TGTGCCAGCAGCCAAGTACTCGCCCCCAATGAGCAGTTCTTC; CDR3: CASSQVLAPNEQFF
J: TRBJ1-2; V: TRBV21-1; D: -; size: -; DNA: TGTGCCAGCAGCAAATCCGGCCAGGGAGGGGATATTAACTATGGCTACACCTTC; CDR3: CASSKSGQGGDINYGYTF
J: TRBJ1-2; V: TRBV28; D: TRBD1; size: -; DNA: TGTGCCAGCAGTGCCGACAGGGGGGTAAACTATGGCTACACCTTC; CDR3: CASSADRGVNYGYTF
J: TRBJ1-1; V: TRBV5-1; D: -; size: -; DNA: TGCGCCAGCAGCGGAGGGGCTGGACTGAACACTGAAGCTTTCTTT; CDR3: CASSGGAGLNTEAFF
J: TRBJ1-2; V: TRBV19; D: TRBD1; size: -; DNA: TGTGCCAGTAGTCCGCGGACAGGGTCCTCTAACTATGGCTACACCTTC; CDR3: CASSPRTGSSNYGYTF
J: TRBJ2-1; V: TRBV11-2; D: TRBD2; size: once; DNA: TGTGCCAGCAGCTTGCCCCTTTTTGGGGGGGGAACATACAATGAGCAGTTCTTC; CDR3: CASSLPLFGGGTYNEQFF
J: TRBJ1-3; V: TRBV7-9; D: -; size: -; DNA: TGTGCCAGCAGCTTACAGGACTCTGGAAACACCATATATTTT; CDR3: CASSLQDSGNTIYF
J: TRBJ1-1; V: TRBV6-5; D: TRBD1; size: -; DNA: TGTGCCAGCAGTTACTGGAGGGGGCTGAACACTGAAGCTTTCTTT; CDR3: CASSYWRGLNTEAFF
J: TRBJ2-5; V: TRBV18; D: -; size: -; DNA: TGTGCCAGCTCACCCTTGTGGCAAGAGACCCAGTACTTC; CDR3: CASSPLWQETQYF
J: TRBJ1-2; V: TRBV3-1/TRBV3-2; D: -; size: -; DNA: TGTGCCAGCAGCTTACAGGGTTATGGCGGCTACACCTTC; CDR3: CASSLQGYGGYTF
J: TRBJ2-5; V: TRBV19; D: TRBD2; size: -; DNA: TGTGCCAGTAGAGGTAGCGGGGGCCAAGAGACCCAGTACTTC; CDR3: CASRGSGGQETQYF
J: TRBJ2-5; V: TRBV10-1; D: TRBD1; size: few; DNA: TGCGCCAGCCAGAGGGACAGACAAGAGACCCAGTACTTC; CDR3: CASQRDRQETQYF